One and the same sample provided the 10 T cell receptor beta chains below, sequenced in a study of graft-versus-host responses after intestinal transplantation. Repertoires were generated with immunoSEQ multiplex PCR, while TCRdb's copy carries only in-frame clones and drops some. The data show approximately 24,000 clones, 85% to 95% seen once. The sample consisted of PBMCs, taken 18 days after transplant. These receptors came from a human patient who received an intestinal transplant, so some T cells may come from the graft donor.

The chain couples TRBV7-3 to TRBJ2-3; D call uncertain. Germline V gives CDR1 SGHTA, CDR2 FQGTGA. The CDR3 is made up of 12 amino acids. V lost 3 bases and J 6 bases, leaving 7 bases between the germline ends. The CDR3 sequence: CASSFPGDTQYF. The CDR3 DNA is TGTGCCAGCAGCTTCCCTGGGGATACGCAGTATTTT.

V is TRBV7-9 and J is TRBJ1-1; no firm D call. The germline V gene encodes CDR1 SEHNR and CDR2 FQNEAQ (reference sequence). This CDR3 has 11 residues. Trimming removed 2 bases from V and 11 bases from J, with 9 bases in between. The CDR3 loop is CASSLYGRAFF. The CDR3 DNA reads as TGTGCCAGCAGCTTATATGGAAGGGCTTTCTTT.

The rearrangement joins TRBV11-3 to TRBJ1-2, with 10 positions matching TRBD1. Germline V gives CDR1 SGHNT, CDR2 YENEEA. The CDR3 is 17 amino acids. Trimming removed 4 bases from V and 0 bases from J; junction bases left unmatched: 8. CDR3 amino acids: CASSSFAGQGANYGYTF. As DNA, the CDR3 is TGTGCCAGCAGCTCTTTTGCTGGACAGGGGGCTAACTATGGCTACACCTTC.

V and J are TRBV13 and TRBJ1-1, with D maybe TRBD1 (6 bases). The CDR3 runs 14 residues. The germline V gene encodes CDR1 PRHDT and CDR2 FYEKMQ (reference sequence). V lost 5 bases, J lost 5 bases, and 15 bases lay in between. CDR3 coding DNA: TGTGCCAGCAGCACTATACAGGGAGGGACTGAAGCTTTCTTT. Its protein product is CASSTIQGGTEAFF.

V is TRBV19 and J is TRBJ1-2; weak D call: TRBD1 (5 bases). The V end lost 10 bases, the J end lost 4 bases, and 13 bases lay between the germline ends. The CDR3 is made up of 12 amino acids. CDR1 is LNHDA and CDR2 is SQIVND in the germline V gene (reference sequence). CDR3 residues: CAIFQGAYGYTF. The CDR3 bases are TGTGCCATTTTCCAGGGAGCCTATGGCTACACCTTC.

The chain recombines TRBV11-2 with TRBJ2-7; the D is unclear. The CDR3 loop spans 11 amino acids. The V gene's germline CDR1 is SGHAT and CDR2 FQNNGV. Trimming stripped 0 bases from V and 7 bases from J, with 4 bases between. The CDR3: CASSLEEEQYF. CDR3 nucleotide sequence: TGTGCCAGCAGCTTAGAAGAGGAGCAGTACTTC.

The V call is TRBV9, the J call TRBJ1-1, with 11 bases lining up with TRBD1. Germline CDR1 SGDLS, CDR2 YYNGEE. CDR3 length equals 17 residues. With 2 bases clipped from V and 3 bases from J, the junction kept 9 bases outside the gene matches. The CDR3 here is CASSVADRGLGYTEAFF. In nucleotides, the CDR3 is TGTGCCAGCAGCGTCGCGGACAGGGGGCTAGGGTACACTGAAGCTTTCTTT.

This chain links TRBV2 with TRBJ1-2; weak D call: TRBD1 (5 bases). The CDR3 has 20 amino acids. The germline V and J ends were trimmed by 5 bases and 1 base, with 29 bases remaining between them. Germline V gene lookup returns CDR1 SNHLY and CDR2 FYNNEI. CDR3 sequence (DNA): TGTGCCAGCAGTTCAGGGAGGGGATGGGGGGAAGAGAGGCTTAACTATGGCTACACCTTC. Protein: CASSSGRGWGEERLNYGYTF.

The table lists this clone with a count of one. The J gene is TRBJ2-7, the V gene TRBV7-9, with unresolved D. CDR3 length: 11 residues. Germline V CDR1 and CDR2: SEHNR, FQNEAQ (reference sequence). Trimming removed 4 bases at V and 3 bases at J, with 4 bases between. The CDR3 here is CASSYNYEQYF. As DNA, the CDR3 is TGTGCCAGCAGCTACAACTACGAGCAGTACTTC.

This CDR3 is CASSVNSYEQYF. CDR3 sequence (DNA): TGTGCCAGTAGCGTAAACTCCTACGAGCAGTACTTC. This sequence joins TRBV19 and TRBJ2-7; D ambiguous. The V end was cut by 6 bases, the J end by 0 bases, with 6 bases between. The CDR3 has 12 residues. Germline-derived CDR1 and CDR2 are LNHDA and SQIVND (reference sequence). Drawing the rest from reference TRBV19 and TRBJ2-7, the complete variable domain is DGGITQSPKYLFRKEGQNVTLSCEQNLNHDAMYWYRQDPGQGLRLIYYSQIVNDFQKGDIAEGYSVSREKKESFPLTVTSAQKNPTAFYLCASSVNSYEQYFGPGTRLTVT.